This T cell receptor (beta chain) was observed in a study of T cell responses to AZD1222 COVID-19 vaccine. Study-level results: The sample set comprised mostly white British donors with more females, and clonal diversity was possibly underestimated. After the peak T cell response, and only then, were repertoires sampled. Increased Spike-specific TCR breadth and depth were observed after two AZD1222 doses. Regions 160-218 and 743-854 held dominance among vaccine-associated CD4 TCRs, which spanned spike.

Clones were sequenced by immunoSEQ multiplex PCR, and TCRdb holds only the in-frame ones, with some missing. Of some 120,000 clones detected, more than 70% appear once; the ten largest clones hold approximately 1.5%. Germline V CDR1 and CDR2: KGHSH, LQKENI. The V and J ends lost 6 bases and 4 bases, in that order; junction bases with no gene match: 10. CDR3 length: 16 residues. Comment on this clone: Antigen unknown.

The rearrangement uses TRBV18 and TRBJ2-7, with TRBD1 matching over 12 bases. The receptor was isolated from an adult in good health. Specimen: peripheral blood, collected on day 0 of AZD1222 vaccination. In nucleotides, the CDR3 is TGTGCCAGCTCTCTAACGCCGGGACAGGGGGCTTACGAGCAGTACTTC. It yields the protein CASSLTPGQGAYEQYF.